This T cell receptor beta chain originates from a study of blood T cell repertoires in COVID-19. Overall study: Italy, Spain and the United States were the sources of the convalescent and acute COVID-19 samples. The analysed material was cDNA or gDNA that came from T cells, B-cell-depleted T cells, or PBMCs.

This clone was found a few times. Original methodology: Amplified reference gene primers provided the basis for estimating nucleated cell counts. TCRdb's table, derived via immunoSEQ multiplex PCR, lists solely in-frame clones and lacks some. The DNA was the basis for D and trimming; V, J and clone size are from that table. The sample holds 90,000 to 150,000 clones, 75% to 90% seen once. Per the germline V gene, CDR1 is SGDLS and CDR2 is YYNGEE. Trimming cost V 4 bases and J 5 bases; bases outside gene matches: 4. The CDR3 is 15 amino acids. The source is a human donor in a cohort sampled during active COVID-19. The chain couples TRBV9 to TRBJ1-6, with 9 bases aligning to TRBD1. Sequenced material: peripheral blood. The CDR3 DNA follows: TGTGCCAGCAGCTTTAGGACAGGGGATAATTCACCCCTCCACTTT. Translating gives CASSFRTGDNSPLHF.